One sample yielded the 19 T cell receptor beta chains listed below, sequenced in a study of blood T cell repertoires in COVID-19. The protocol was immunoSEQ multiplex PCR, while the TCRdb copy is restricted to in-frame clones and leaves out a portion. Of about 170,000 clones listed, approximately 84% were seen once; the top ten hold over 2%. Material: peripheral blood. These receptors all stem from a human donor with acute or convalescent COVID-19. The donor label of this sample is uncertain.

The chain couples TRBV2 to TRBJ2-7; the D gene is possibly TRBD2 (6 bases). With 7 bases removed from V and 1 base from J, the gap between germline ends came to 17 bases. Per germline, CDR1 SNHLY and CDR2 FYNNEI. The CDR3 length is 15 residues. The DNA of the CDR3 is TGTGCCAGCAAGAAATCGGGAGACTGGTCCTACGAGCAGTACTTC. This translates into CASKKSGDWSYEQYF.

This chain connects TRBV9 to TRBJ2-5; D ambiguous. The length of the CDR3 is 15 residues. Germline CDR1 SGDLS, CDR2 YYNGEE. V lost 4 bases and J lost 1, with 14 bases in between. CDR3 nucleotide sequence: TGTGCCAGCAGCTCTTCGACTCGCCCCCAAGAGACCCAGTACTTC. Translation: CASSSSTRPQETQYF.

The chain has TRBV30 and TRBJ1-5; D remains unclear. Per germline, CDR1 GTSNPN and CDR2 SVGIG (reference sequence). The germline V and J ends were trimmed by 0 bases and 3 bases, with 12 bases remaining between them. CDR3 length equals 15 residues. The CDR3: CAWSVMGSINQPQHF. The CDR3 DNA is TGTGCCTGGAGTGTAATGGGCAGCATCAATCAGCCCCAGCATTTT.

The V call is TRBV9, the J call TRBJ2-3, with 9 bases identical to TRBD2. The germline CDR1 and CDR2 sequences are SGDLS and YYNGEE. The CDR3 totals 16 residues. V lost 4 bases to trimming and J lost 4 bases; unmatched junction nucleotides: 10. The chain's CDR3 is CASSPRVAGVADTQYF. As DNA, the CDR3 is TGTGCCAGCAGCCCTCGAGTAGCGGGAGTGGCAGATACGCAGTATTTT.

The gene calls are TRBV21-1 and TRBJ1-4; no check of the table's D call, TRBD1, against the DNA was made. TRBV21-1 is recorded as a pseudogene. This CDR3 contains 13 residues. In nucleotides, the CDR3 is TGTGCCAGCGGAAAAAGGGGTACTGAAAAACTGTTTTTT. Its protein is CASGKRGTEKLFF.

J is TRBJ1-5 and V is TRBV18; TRBD1 matches 7 bases. V lost 2 bases, J lost 4 bases, and 2 bases stayed unmatched. The CDR3 consists of 14 residues. Per the germline V gene, CDR1 is KGHSH and CDR2 is LQKENI. The CDR3 reads CASSPDRVNQPQHF. The CDR3 DNA reads TGTGCCAGCTCACCAGACAGGGTTAATCAGCCCCAGCATTTT.

The V gene is TRBV20-1, the J gene TRBJ1-1; the D gene is possibly TRBD1 (5 bases). The CDR3 totals 14 residues. Trimming stripped 3 bases from V and 1 base from J, with 12 bases between. Germline V gene sequence: CDR1 DFQATT, CDR2 SNEGSKA (reference sequence). CDR3: CSASDPGKNTEAFF. For the CDR3, the DNA is TGCAGTGCTAGTGATCCAGGGAAGAACACTGAAGCTTTCTTT.

This clone appeared once. The rearrangement joins TRBV19 to TRBJ1-3, with 7 bases lining up with TRBD1. Germline CDR1 LNHDA, CDR2 SQIVND (reference sequence). The CDR3 contains 16 residues. The ends lost 5 bases at V and 0 bases at J; junction bases unmatched: 7. The CDR3 nucleotides are TGTGCCAGTAGTTTGGATACAGGGGCCTCTGGAAACACCATATATTTT. Encoded protein: CASSLDTGASGNTIYF. The full variable domain, in which reference TRBV19 and TRBJ1-3 provide the parts outside the CDR3, is DGGITQSPKYLFRKEGQNVTLSCEQNLNHDAMYWYRQDPGQGLRLIYYSQIVNDFQKGDIAEGYSVSREKKESFPLTVTSAQKNPTAFYLCASSLDTGASGNTIYFGEGSWLTVV.

The chain couples TRBV5-1 to TRBJ2-3, with 9 bases identical to TRBD2. The CDR3 runs 17 residues. Germline CDR1 and CDR2: SGHRS and YFSETQ. Losses at the gene ends were 0 bases for V and 0 bases for J; bases not matched to a gene: 5. The CDR3 DNA reads TGCGCCAGCAGCTTGGGTGCTAGCGGGACTAGCACAGATACGCAGTATTTT. It yields the protein CASSLGASGTSTDTQYF.

The rearrangement links TRBV11-2 to TRBJ1-2; 8 bases agree with TRBD1. Germline assignment: CDR1 SGHAT and CDR2 FQNNGV. V lost 5 bases to trimming and J lost 4 bases; unmatched junction nucleotides: 6. The CDR3 totals 14 residues. DNA of the CDR3: TGTGCCAGCAGCCCCCCGGGACAGGTCTATGGCTACACCTTC. Its translation: CASSPPGQVYGYTF.

The gene calls are TRBV5-1 and TRBJ2-1; the match to TRBD2 covers 7 bases. Germline CDR1 is SGHRS and CDR2 is YFSETQ. V lost 3 bases to trimming and J lost 0 bases; unmatched junction nucleotides: 6. This CDR3 has 16 amino acids. The CDR3 DNA sequence: TGCGCCAGCAGCTACTATAGCGGGTCCTCCTACAATGAGCAGTTCTTC. Translating it yields CASSYYSGSSYNEQFF. Combining the CDR3 with reference TRBV5-1 and TRBJ2-1 gives the whole variable domain KAGVTQTPRYLIKTRGQQVTLSCSPISGHRSVSWYQQTPGQGLQFLFEYFSETQRNKGNFPGRFSGRQFSNSRSEMNVSTLELGDSALYLCASSYYSGSSYNEQFFGPGTRLTVL.

V usage is TRBV11-3 and J usage is TRBJ2-5; TRBD2 matches 11 bases. The germline gives CDR1 SGHNT, CDR2 YENEEA. With V trimmed by 3 bases and J by 3 bases, 3 bases remained unmatched. The CDR3 spans 15 residues. Here the CDR3 DNA reads TGTGCCAGCAGCTTCCCGACTAGCGGGGAAGAGACCCAGTACTTC. This codes for CASSFPTSGEETQYF.

This chain uses TRBV7-2 with TRBJ2-1; 7 bases are a match to TRBD1. The CDR3 sequence is 13 residues long. Trimming cost V 3 bases and J 7 bases; bases outside gene matches: 3. The germline V gene encodes CDR1 SGHTA and CDR2 FQGNSA. The CDR3: CASSLDRRNEQFF. The DNA for the CDR3 is TGTGCCAGCAGCTTGGACAGGCGAAATGAGCAGTTCTTC.

The chain is built from TRBV10-3 and TRBJ2-7; 7 nucleotides line up with TRBD1. Germline V gene data show CDR1 as ENHRY and CDR2 as SYGVKD. The CDR3 contains 12 residues. The junction had 1 base not matched to a gene; V was cut back by 4 bases and J by 4 bases. CDR3 sequence reads: CAISGDSYEQYF. As DNA, the CDR3 is TGTGCCATCAGTGGGGACAGTTACGAGCAGTACTTC.

The chain has TRBV27 and TRBJ1-5, with a weak D call TRBD1 (6 bases). There are 14 residues in the CDR3. Germline loops: CDR1 MNHEY, CDR2 SMNVEV (reference sequence). Trimming removed 6 bases at V and 5 bases at J, with 14 bases between. CDR3 in amino acids: CASSLGRGDQPQHF. The CDR3 DNA is TGTGCCAGCAGCTTAGGGAGGGGGGATCAGCCCCAGCATTTT.

The chain couples TRBV18 to TRBJ1-5; no clear D. CDR1 is KGHSH and CDR2 is LQKENI in the germline V gene. The CDR3 sequence is 14 residues long. The V end was cut by 3 bases, the J end by 0 bases, with 6 bases between. CDR3 sequence (DNA): TGTGCCAGCTCACCTTCTTATAGCAATCAGCCCCAGCATTTT. As protein: CASSPSYSNQPQHF.

This chain connects TRBV7-2 to TRBJ1-2; a weak D match, TRBD1 (5 bases). Germline lookup yields CDR1 SGHTA and CDR2 FQGNSA. V was clipped by 1 base and J by 1 base, with 16 bases between them. The CDR3 runs 17 residues. The CDR3 region is CASSLDIGAAGNYGYTF. CDR3 sequence (DNA): TGTGCCAGCAGCTTAGATATAGGGGCAGCTGGTAACTATGGCTACACCTTC.

The V call is TRBV11-2, the J call TRBJ2-3; no definite D call. This CDR3 has 13 residues. CDR1 is SGHAT and CDR2 is FQNNGV in the germline V gene. V lost 8 bases to trimming and J lost 6 bases, with 15 bases between them. CDR3 protein: CASCLGQRDTQYF. CDR3 in DNA: TGTGCCAGCTGCCTCGGCCAGAGGGATACGCAGTATTTT.

The V gene is TRBV2, the J gene TRBJ1-1, with 12 bases that match TRBD1. Germline loops: CDR1 SNHLY, CDR2 FYNNEI. CDR3 length equals 15 residues. V lost 4 bases, J lost 2 bases, and 2 bases stayed unmatched. The CDR3 loop reads CASSVGQGANTEAFF. DNA for the CDR3: TGTGCCAGCAGTGTGGGACAGGGGGCTAACACTGAAGCTTTCTTT. Based on the CDR3 plus reference TRBV2 and TRBJ1-1, the full variable domain is EPEVTQTPSHQVTQMGQEVILRCVPISNHLYFYWYRQILGQKVEFLVSFYNNEISEKSEIFDDQFSVERPDGSNFTLKIRSTKLEDSAMYFCASSVGQGANTEAFFGQGTRLTVV.